A selection of T cell receptor beta chains follows, all from one sample in a study of Ad26.COV2.S vaccination and SARS-CoV-2 variants. Sequencing was performed with immunoSEQ multiplex PCR; in TCRdb, only in-frame clones are kept and a portion is missing. The top ten hold approximately 11% of the sample, which has about 350,000 clones, 65% to 90% seen once. The sample here was peripheral blood, taken in a trial of Ad26.COV2.S vaccine versus placebo. These receptors were collected from a person between 18 and 59 years old who received the Ad26.COV2.S COVID-19 vaccine or a placebo. Each CDR3 is given with its conserved first and last residue. Each record gives: J gene, V gene, D gene, clone size, CDR3 DNA, CDR3 protein. The D gene is left open where the match is weak. Some rows mark clone size as missing; the rest say once, few, many or name a class of expanded clone.

>TRBJ2-1|TRBV28|TRBD2|NA
TGTGCCAGCAGTTTTCCTAGCGGTAGCTCCTACAATGAGCAGTTCTTC
CASSFPSGSSYNEQFF
>TRBJ1-1|TRBV7-2|NA|NA
TGTGCCAGCATCCTTCCCGGCTTGTGGAACACTGAAGCTTTCTTT
CASILPGLWNTEAFF
>TRBJ1-2|TRBV19|NA|NA
TGTGCCAGTAGTATCACAGGGACTGGCTACACCTTC
CASSITGTGYTF
>TRBJ1-1|TRBV11-2|NA|NA
TGTGCCAGCAGCTCAACCGCAGGGTACAGCACTGAAGCTTTCTTT
CASSSTAGYSTEAFF
>TRBJ1-6|TRBV2|NA|NA
TGTGCCAGCAGGGGGGTGGGCAATTCACCCCTCCACTTT
CASRGVGNSPLHF
>TRBJ2-6|TRBV13|NA|NA
TGTGCCAGCAGCCGCGTCGGGGGAACCAACGTCCTGACTTTC
CASSRVGGTNVLTF
>TRBJ2-1|TRBV11-2|TRBD2|NA
TGTGCCAGCAGCTCGCCCCTCTCTAGCGGGAGAAACAATGAGCAGTTCTTC
CASSSPLSSGRNNEQFF
>TRBJ2-4|TRBV19|TRBD1|NA
TGTGCCAGTAGTCTAAGCCAGGGGGTACCTCAGTACTTC
CASSLSQGVPQYF
>TRBJ1-2|TRBV28|NA|NA
TGTGCCAGCAGGGGCCGAGACTCAAACTATGGCTACACCTTC
CASRGRDSNYGYTF
>TRBJ2-7|TRBV3-1/TRBV3-2|NA|NA
TGTGCCAGCAGCCCGCCCGGGACGCACTCCTACGAGCAGTACTTC
CASSPPGTHSYEQYF
>TRBJ1-1|TRBV7-2|NA|NA
TGTGCCAGCAGCTTAGAATTAAGGCGGGTGAACACTGAAGCTTTCTTT
CASSLELRRVNTEAFF
>TRBJ2-5|TRBV5-1|NA|NA
TGCGCCAGCAGCTTGGCCGGGGCTGAGGAGACCCAGTACTTC
CASSLAGAEETQYF
>TRBJ2-2|TRBV6-6|NA|NA
TGTGCCAGCAGTTACTCGGCAGGGTCCGGGGAGCTGTTTTTT
CASSYSAGSGELFF
>TRBJ2-1|TRBV27|NA|NA
TGTGCCAGCAGTTTAGAGGGCGGCGTGGGCTCCAATGAGCAGTTCTTC
CASSLEGGVGSNEQFF
>TRBJ1-1|TRBV6-2/TRBV6-3|NA|NA
TGTGCCAGCAGTTACGGGCCGACGATGGCTTTCTTT
CASSYGPTMAFF
>TRBJ1-2|TRBV28|TRBD1|NA
TGTGCCAGCAGTTTAAGACAGGGAAGTGGCTACACCTTC
CASSLRQGSGYTF
>TRBJ2-1|TRBV27|TRBD2|NA
TGTGCCAGCAGTTCACGACGGACTAGCGGGAGGGCCAACTACAATGAGCAGTTCTTC
CASSSRRTSGRANYNEQFF
>TRBJ1-2|TRBV7-9|TRBD1|NA
TGTGCCAGCAGCTCGCTAGGACAGGGCCGGAGCTATGGCTACACCTTC
CASSSLGQGRSYGYTF
>TRBJ2-1|TRBV7-9|TRBD2|NA
TGTGCCAGCAGCCCCTCCGGGATTGGAGCGGGAGTTAGTGAGCAGTTCTTC
CASSPSGIGAGVSEQFF
>TRBJ2-7|TRBV5-4|NA|NA
TGTGCCAGCAGCTTGGCCAGGGGCCCCTACGAGCAGTACTTC
CASSLARGPYEQYF
>TRBJ1-1|TRBV2|NA|NA
TGTGCCAGCAGGGGCGAGGCTAGTACTGAAGCTTTCTTT
CASRGEASTEAFF
>TRBJ2-6|TRBV14|NA|NA
TGTGCCAGCAGCCAAGTTGGCTCTGGGGCCAACGTCCTGACTTTC
CASSQVGSGANVLTF
>TRBJ2-5|TRBV18|TRBD1|NA
TGTGCCAGCTCACGGGGACAGATACAAGAGACCCAGTACTTC
CASSRGQIQETQYF
>TRBJ2-7|TRBV5-5|NA|once
TGTGCCAGCAGCCCGACGACAGGTCAGGCCTACGAGCAGTACTTC
CASSPTTGQAYEQYF
>TRBJ2-2|TRBV6-5|TRBD1|NA
TGTGCCAGCAGTCCCGGACAGGGAACCGGGGAGCTGTTTTTT
CASSPGQGTGELFF
>TRBJ2-7|TRBV5-4|NA|once
TGTGCCAGCAGCTTCGAGGGAGGGGGATACTACGAGCAGTACTTC
CASSFEGGGYYEQYF
>TRBJ1-2|TRBV5-4|NA|NA
TGTGCCAGCAGCCAAGGGGACCGGAGGGGCTATGGCTACACCTTC
CASSQGDRRGYGYTF
>TRBJ2-7|TRBV13|NA|NA
TGTGCCAGCAGCTTAGGAGCCAGCGGAGCCACATACGAGCAGTACTTC
CASSLGASGATYEQYF